The clone carrying this T cell receptor (beta chain) is a singleton in its sample. The sample is drawn from a study of blood T cell repertoires in COVID-19. Study context: Italy, Spain and the United States were the sources of the convalescent and acute COVID-19 samples. From T cells, B-cell-depleted T cells, or PBMCs came the material, which was cDNA or gDNA.

Losses at the gene ends were 0 bases for V and 6 bases for J; bases not matched to a gene: 7. CDR3 length equals 15 residues. Germline V CDR1 and CDR2: SGHRS, YFSETQ. How the authors handled the data: Estimated nucleated cell counts came from reference gene primer amplification. Using immunoSEQ multiplex PCR, the repertoire was profiled, and TCRdb retains in-frame clones only, with some absent. The D gene and trimming were derived from the DNA, and the V and J assignments and clone size from that table. The sample lists approximately 280,000 clones, 85% to 90% occurring once. The specimen was peripheral blood. The chain combines TRBV5-1 with TRBJ1-2, with 8 nucleotides matching TRBD1. The TCR originated in a man aged 35-49 years with acute or convalescent COVID-19. In DNA, the CDR3 is TGCGCCAGCAGCTTGGCCACAGGGGGATATGATGGCTACACCTTC. This translates into CASSLATGGYDGYTF. Filled out from reference TRBV5-1 and TRBJ1-2, the complete variable domain reads KAGVTQTPRYLIKTRGQQVTLSCSPISGHRSVSWYQQTPGQGLQFLFEYFSETQRNKGNFPGRFSGRQFSNSRSEMNVSTLELGDSALYLCASSLATGGYDGYTFGSGTRLTVV.